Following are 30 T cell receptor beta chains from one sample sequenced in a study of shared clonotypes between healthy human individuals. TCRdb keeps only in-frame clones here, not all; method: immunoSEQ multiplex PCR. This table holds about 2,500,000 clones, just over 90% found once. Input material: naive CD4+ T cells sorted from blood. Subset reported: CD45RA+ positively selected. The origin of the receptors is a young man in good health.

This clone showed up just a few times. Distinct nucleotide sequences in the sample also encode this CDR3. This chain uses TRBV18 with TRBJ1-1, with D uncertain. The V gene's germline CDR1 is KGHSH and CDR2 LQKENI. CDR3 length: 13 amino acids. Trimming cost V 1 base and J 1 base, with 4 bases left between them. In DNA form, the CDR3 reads TGTGCCAGCTCACCACGGGAGAACACTGAAGCTTTCTTT. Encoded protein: CASSPRENTEAFF.

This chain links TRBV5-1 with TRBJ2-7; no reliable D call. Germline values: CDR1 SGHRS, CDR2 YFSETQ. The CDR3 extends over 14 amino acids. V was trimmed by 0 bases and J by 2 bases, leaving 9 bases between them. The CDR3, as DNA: TGCGCCAGCAGCTTGGGGGCCTTTACCTACGAGCAGTACTTC. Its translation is CASSLGAFTYEQYF.

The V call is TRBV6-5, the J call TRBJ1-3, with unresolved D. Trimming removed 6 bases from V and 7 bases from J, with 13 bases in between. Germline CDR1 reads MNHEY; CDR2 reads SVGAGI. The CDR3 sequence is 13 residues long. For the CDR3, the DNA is TGTGCCAGCAGGAGAACTAGATCGAACACCATATATTTT. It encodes CASRRTRSNTIYF.

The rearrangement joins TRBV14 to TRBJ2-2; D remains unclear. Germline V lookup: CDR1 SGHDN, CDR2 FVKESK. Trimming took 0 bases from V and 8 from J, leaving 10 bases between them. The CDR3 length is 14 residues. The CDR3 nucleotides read TGTGCCAGCAGCCAAGATGTTCTGACGGGGGAGCTGTTTTTT. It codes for CASSQDVLTGELFF.

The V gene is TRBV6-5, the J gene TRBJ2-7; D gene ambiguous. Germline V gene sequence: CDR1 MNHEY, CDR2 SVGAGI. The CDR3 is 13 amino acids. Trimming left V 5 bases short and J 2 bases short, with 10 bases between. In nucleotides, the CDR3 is TGTGCCAGCAGTCCCACCCGAACCTACGAGCAGTACTTC. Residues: CASSPTRTYEQYF.

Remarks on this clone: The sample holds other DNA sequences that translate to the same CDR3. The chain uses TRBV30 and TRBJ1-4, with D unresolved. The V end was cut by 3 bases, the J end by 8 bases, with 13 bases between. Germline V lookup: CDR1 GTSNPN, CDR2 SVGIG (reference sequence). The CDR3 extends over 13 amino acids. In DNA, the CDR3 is TGTGCCTGGAGAGGGCAGGCCGGGGAAAAACTGTTTTTT. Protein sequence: CAWRGQAGEKLFF.

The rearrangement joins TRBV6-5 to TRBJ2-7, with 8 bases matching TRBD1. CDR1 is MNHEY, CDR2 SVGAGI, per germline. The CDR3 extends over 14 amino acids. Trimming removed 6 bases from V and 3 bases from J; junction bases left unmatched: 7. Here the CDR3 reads CASRRGTGVYEQYF. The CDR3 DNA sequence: TGTGCCAGCAGACGCGGGACAGGTGTCTACGAGCAGTACTTC.

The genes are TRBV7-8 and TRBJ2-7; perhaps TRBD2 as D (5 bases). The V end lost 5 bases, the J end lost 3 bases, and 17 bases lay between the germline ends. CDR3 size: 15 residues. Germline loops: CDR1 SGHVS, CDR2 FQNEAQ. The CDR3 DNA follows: TGTGCCAGCAGCCCCCGGGTTACCCGGGGCTACGAGCAGTACTTC. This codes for CASSPRVTRGYEQYF.

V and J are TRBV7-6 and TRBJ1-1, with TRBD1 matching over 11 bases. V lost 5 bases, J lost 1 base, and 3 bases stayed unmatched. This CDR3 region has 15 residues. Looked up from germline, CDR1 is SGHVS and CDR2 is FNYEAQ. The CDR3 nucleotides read TGTGCCAGCAGCGAGGGACAGGGGGGGAACACTGAAGCTTTCTTT. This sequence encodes CASSEGQGGNTEAFF.

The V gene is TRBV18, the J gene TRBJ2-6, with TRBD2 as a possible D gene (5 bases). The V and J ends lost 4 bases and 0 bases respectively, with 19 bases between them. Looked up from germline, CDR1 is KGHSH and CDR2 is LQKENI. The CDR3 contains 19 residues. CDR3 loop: CASSRIRDSSSSGANVLTF. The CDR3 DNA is TGTGCCAGCTCACGTATACGGGATTCCTCCTCCTCTGGGGCCAACGTCCTGACTTTC.

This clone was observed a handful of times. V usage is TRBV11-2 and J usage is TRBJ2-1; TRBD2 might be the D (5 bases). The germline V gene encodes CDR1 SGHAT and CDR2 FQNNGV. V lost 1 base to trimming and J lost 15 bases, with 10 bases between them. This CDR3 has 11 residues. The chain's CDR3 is CASSLATRWFF. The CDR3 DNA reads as TGTGCCAGCAGCTTAGCAACTAGATGGTTCTTC.

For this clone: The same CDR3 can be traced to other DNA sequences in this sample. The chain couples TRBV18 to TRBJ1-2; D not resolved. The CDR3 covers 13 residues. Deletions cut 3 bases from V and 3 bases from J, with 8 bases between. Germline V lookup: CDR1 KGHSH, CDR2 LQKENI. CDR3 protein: CASSPEQDYGYTF. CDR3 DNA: TGTGCCAGCTCACCCGAACAAGACTATGGCTACACCTTC.

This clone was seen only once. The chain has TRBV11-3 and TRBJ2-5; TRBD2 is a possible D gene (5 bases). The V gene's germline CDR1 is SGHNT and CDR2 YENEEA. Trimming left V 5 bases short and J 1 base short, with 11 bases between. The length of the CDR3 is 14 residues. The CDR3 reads CASSLHRGQETQYF. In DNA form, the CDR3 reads TGTGCCAGCAGCCTTCACCGGGGCCAAGAGACCCAGTACTTC.

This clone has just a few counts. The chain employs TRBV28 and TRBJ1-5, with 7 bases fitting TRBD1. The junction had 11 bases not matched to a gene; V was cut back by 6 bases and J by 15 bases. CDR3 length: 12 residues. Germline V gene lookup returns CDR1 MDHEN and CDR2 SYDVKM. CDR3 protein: CASSTRQGGGHF. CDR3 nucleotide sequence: TGTGCCAGCAGCACTAGACAGGGAGGAGGGCATTTT.

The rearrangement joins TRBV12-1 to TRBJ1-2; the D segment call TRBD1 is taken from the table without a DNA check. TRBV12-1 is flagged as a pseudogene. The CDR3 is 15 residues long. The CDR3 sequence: CASSPWDSLAYGYTF. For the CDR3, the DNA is TGTGCCAGCAGCCCATGGGACAGTCTTGCCTATGGCTACACCTTC.

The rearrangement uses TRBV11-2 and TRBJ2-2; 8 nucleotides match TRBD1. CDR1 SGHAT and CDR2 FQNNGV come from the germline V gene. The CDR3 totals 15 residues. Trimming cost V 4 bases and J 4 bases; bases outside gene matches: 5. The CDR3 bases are TGTGCCAGCAGCTGGGACAGGTCCGGCACCGGGGAGCTGTTTTTT. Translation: CASSWDRSGTGELFF.

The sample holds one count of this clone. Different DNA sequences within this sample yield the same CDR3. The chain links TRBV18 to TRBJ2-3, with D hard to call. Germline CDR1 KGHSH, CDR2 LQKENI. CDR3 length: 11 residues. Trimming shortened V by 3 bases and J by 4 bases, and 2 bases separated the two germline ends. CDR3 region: CASSPSDTQYF. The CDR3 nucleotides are TGTGCCAGCTCACCCTCAGATACGCAGTATTTT.

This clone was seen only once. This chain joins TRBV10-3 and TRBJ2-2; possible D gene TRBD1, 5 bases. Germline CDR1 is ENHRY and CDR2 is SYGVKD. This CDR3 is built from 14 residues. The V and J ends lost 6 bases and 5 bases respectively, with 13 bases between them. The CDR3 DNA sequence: TGTGCCATCAGGGCGACAGAAGGGACCGGGGAGCTGTTTTTT. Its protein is CAIRATEGTGELFF.

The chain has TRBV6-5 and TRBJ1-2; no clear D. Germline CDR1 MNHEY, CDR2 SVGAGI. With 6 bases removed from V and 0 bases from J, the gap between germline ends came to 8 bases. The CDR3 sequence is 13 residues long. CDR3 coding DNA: TGTGCCAGCAGCTCCTGGGCTAACTATGGCTACACCTTC. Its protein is CASSSWANYGYTF.

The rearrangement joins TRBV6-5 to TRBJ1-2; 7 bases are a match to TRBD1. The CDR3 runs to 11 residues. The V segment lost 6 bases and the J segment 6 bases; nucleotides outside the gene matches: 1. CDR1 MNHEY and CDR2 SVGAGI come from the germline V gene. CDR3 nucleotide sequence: TGTGCCAGCAGACAGGGGAATGGCTACACCTTC. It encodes CASRQGNGYTF.

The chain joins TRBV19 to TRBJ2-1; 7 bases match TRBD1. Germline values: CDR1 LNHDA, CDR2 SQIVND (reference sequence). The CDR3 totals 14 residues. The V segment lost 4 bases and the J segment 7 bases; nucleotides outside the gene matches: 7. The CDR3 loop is CASSRPDRVNEQFF. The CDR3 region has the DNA TGTGCCAGTAGTAGGCCAGACAGGGTGAATGAGCAGTTCTTC.

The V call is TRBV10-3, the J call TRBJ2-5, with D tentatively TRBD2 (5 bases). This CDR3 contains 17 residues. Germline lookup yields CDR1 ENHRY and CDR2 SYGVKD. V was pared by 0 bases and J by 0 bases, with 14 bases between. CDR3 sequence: CAISESNSGFNQETQYF. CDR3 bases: TGTGCCATCAGTGAGTCGAACTCGGGGTTTAACCAAGAGACCCAGTACTTC.

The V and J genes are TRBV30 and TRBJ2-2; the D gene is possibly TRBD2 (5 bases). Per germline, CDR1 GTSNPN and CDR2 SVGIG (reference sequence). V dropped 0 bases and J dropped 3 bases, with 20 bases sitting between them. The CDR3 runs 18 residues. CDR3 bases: TGTGCCTGGAGTGTACTTTATTGGGGAGAGATCGACACCGGGGAGCTGTTTTTT. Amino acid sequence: CAWSVLYWGEIDTGELFF.

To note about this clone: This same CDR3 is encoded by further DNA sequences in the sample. CDR3 nucleotide sequence: TGTGCCAGCAGCCCCCAGGGGAGCTATGGCTACACCTTC. Its translation: CASSPQGSYGYTF. This chain connects TRBV7-6 to TRBJ1-2, with D tentatively TRBD1 (6 bases). CDR3 length equals 13 residues. Per germline, CDR1 SGHVS and CDR2 FNYEAQ. V was clipped by 5 bases and J by 4 bases, with 11 bases between them. Full variable domain (outside the CDR3, taken from reference TRBV7-6 and TRBJ1-2): GAGVSQSPRYKVTKRGQDVALRCDPISGHVSLYWYRQALGQGPEFLTYFNYEAQQDKSGLPNDRFSAERPEGSISTLTIQRTEQRDSAMYRCASSPQGSYGYTFGSGTRLTVV.

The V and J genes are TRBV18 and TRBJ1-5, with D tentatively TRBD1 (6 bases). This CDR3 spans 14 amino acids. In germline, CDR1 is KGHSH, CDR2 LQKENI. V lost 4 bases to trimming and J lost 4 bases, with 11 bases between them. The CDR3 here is CASSQQDRNQPQHF. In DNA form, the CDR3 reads TGTGCCAGCTCACAGCAAGACAGGAATCAGCCCCAGCATTTT.

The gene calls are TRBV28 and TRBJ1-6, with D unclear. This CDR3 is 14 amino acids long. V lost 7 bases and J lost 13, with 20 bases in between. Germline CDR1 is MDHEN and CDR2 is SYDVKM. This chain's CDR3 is CASTRGPPSAPLHF. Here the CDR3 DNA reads TGTGCCAGCACTCGCGGACCTCCGAGTGCGCCCCTCCACTTT.

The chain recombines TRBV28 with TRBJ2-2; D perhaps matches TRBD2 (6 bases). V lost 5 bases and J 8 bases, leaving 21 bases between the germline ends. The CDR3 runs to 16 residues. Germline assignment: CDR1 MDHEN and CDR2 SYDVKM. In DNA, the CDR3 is TGTGCCAGCAGTCCCCTGGGGAGCGGGCATTCAGGGGAGCTGTTTTTT. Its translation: CASSPLGSGHSGELFF.

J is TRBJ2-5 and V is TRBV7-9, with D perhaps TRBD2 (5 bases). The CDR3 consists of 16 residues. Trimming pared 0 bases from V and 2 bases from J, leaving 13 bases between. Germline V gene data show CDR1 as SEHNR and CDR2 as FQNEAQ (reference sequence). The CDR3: CASSLALSPGQETQYF. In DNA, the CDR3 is TGTGCCAGCAGCTTAGCCCTCTCCCCGGGGCAAGAGACCCAGTACTTC.

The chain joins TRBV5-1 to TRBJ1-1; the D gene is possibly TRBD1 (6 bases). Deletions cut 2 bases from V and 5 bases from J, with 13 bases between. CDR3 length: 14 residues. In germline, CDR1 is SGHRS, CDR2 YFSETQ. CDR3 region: CASSFGGGRTEAFF. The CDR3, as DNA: TGCGCCAGCAGCTTCGGGGGCGGGAGAACTGAAGCTTTCTTT.

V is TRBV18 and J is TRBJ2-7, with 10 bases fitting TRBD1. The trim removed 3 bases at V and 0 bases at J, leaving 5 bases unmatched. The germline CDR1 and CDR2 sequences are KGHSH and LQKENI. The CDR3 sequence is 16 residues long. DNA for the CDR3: TGTGCCAGCTCACCCGCGGGACAGGGGACCTCCTACGAGCAGTACTTC. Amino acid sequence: CASSPAGQGTSYEQYF. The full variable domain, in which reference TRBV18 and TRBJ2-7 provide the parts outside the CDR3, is NAGVMQNPRHLVRRRGQEARLRCSPMKGHSHVYWYRQLPEEGLKFMVYLQKENIIDESGMPKERFSAEFPKEGPSILRIQQVVRGDSAAYFCASSPAGQGTSYEQYFGPGTRLTVT.